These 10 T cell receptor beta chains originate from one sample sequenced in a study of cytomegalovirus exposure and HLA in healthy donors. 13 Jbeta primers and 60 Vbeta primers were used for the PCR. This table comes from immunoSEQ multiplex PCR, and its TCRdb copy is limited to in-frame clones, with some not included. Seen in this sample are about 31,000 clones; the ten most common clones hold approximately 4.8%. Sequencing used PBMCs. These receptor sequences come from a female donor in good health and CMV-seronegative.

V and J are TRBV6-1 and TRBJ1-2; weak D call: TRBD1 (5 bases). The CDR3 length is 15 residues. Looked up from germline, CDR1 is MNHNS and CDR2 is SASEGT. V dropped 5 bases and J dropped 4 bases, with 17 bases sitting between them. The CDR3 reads CASSNGAGWAYGYTF. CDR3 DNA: TGTGCCAGCAGTAACGGGGCGGGGTGGGCCTATGGCTACACCTTC.

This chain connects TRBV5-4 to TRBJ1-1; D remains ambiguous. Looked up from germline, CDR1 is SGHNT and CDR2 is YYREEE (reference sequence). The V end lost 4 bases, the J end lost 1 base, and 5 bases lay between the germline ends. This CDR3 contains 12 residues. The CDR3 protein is CASSHSNTEAFF. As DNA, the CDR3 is TGTGCCAGCAGCCACTCGAACACTGAAGCTTTCTTT.

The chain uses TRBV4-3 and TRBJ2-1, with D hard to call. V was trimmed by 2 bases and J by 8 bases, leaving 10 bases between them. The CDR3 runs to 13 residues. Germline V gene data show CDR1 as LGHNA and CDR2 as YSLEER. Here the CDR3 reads CASSQRLADEQFF. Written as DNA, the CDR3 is TGCGCCAGCAGCCAACGCCTGGCGGATGAGCAGTTCTTC.

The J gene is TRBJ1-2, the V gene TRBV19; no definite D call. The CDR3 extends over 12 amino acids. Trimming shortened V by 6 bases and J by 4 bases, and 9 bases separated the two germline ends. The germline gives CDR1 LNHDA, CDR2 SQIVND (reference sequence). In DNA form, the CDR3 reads TGTGCCAGTAGCCCCTGGCTCTATGGCTACACCTTC. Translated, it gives CASSPWLYGYTF.

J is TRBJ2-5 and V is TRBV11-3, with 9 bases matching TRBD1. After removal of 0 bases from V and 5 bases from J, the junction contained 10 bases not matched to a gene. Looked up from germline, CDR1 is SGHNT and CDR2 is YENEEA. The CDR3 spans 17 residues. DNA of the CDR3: TGTGCCAGCAGCTTAGATTCGAACAGGGGGCGCCCCGAGACCCAGTACTTC. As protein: CASSLDSNRGRPETQYF.

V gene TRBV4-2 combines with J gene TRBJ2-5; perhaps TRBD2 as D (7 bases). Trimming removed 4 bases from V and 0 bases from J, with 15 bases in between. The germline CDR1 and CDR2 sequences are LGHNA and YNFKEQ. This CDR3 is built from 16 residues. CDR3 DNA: TGTGCCAGCAGCCCAATGGGGGCGGGAGACCAAGAGACCCAGTACTTC. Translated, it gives CASSPMGAGDQETQYF.

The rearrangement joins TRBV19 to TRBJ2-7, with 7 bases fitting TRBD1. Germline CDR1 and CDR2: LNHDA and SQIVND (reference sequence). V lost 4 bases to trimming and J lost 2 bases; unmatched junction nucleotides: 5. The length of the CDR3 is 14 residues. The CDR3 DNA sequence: TGTGCCAGTAGTACTACAGGGGAACCCTACGAGCAGTACTTC. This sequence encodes CASSTTGEPYEQYF.

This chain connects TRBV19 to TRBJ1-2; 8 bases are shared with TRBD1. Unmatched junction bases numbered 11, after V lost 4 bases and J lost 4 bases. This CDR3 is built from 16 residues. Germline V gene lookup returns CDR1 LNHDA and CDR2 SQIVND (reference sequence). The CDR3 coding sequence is TGTGCCAGTAGTACCAGAGGACAGGGCGTTTTCTATGGCTACACCTTC. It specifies CASSTRGQGVFYGYTF.

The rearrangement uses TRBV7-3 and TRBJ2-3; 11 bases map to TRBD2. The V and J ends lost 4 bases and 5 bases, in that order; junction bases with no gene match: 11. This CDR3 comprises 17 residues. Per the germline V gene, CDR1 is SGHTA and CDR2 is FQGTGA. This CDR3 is CASSSHTLAGGGDTQYF. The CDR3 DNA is TGTGCCAGCAGCTCTCATACGCTAGCGGGGGGAGGAGATACGCAGTATTTT.

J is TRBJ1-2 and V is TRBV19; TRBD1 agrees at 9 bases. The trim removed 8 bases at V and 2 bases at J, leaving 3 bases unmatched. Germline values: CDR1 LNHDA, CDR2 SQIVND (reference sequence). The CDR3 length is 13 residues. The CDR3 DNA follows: TGTGCCAGTCTTGACAGGGGGAACTATGGCTACACCTTC. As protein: CASLDRGNYGYTF.